This section outlines one T cell receptor beta chain sequence together with its context. Its antigen is as yet unknown. The CDR3 sequence is 15 residues long. V dropped 2 bases and J dropped 2 bases, with 13 bases sitting between them. Per germline, CDR1 SEHNR and CDR2 FQNEAQ (reference sequence). This entry is derived from a study of shared clonotypes between healthy human individuals. Naivety among CD8 cells was defined by CD45RO negativity and positive CCR7 selection, thereby excluding terminally differentiated effector memory CD45RA+ cells. Sequenced by immunoSEQ multiplex PCR; TCRdb stores in-frame clones only, minus some. The sample yields approximately 1.9 million clones, over 85% seen once. Study results and limitations: In contrast to clonotypes shared by all four donors, non-shared clonotypes had lower generation probabilities. Incompleteness in sorted-subset sequencing, despite large depth, was shown by rarefaction. Naive subsets tended to show greater estimated richness than memory subsets.

V and J are TRBV7-9 and TRBJ2-7; D is possibly TRBD1 or TRBD2 (5 bases each). What was sequenced was naive CD8+ T cells from PBMCs. The TCR was taken from a man between 18 and 35 years old in good health. Some clones in this sample may be carry-over from other donors' samples. The CDR3 is CASSLSNQGPYEQYF. The CDR3 DNA reads as TGTGCCAGCAGCTTATCTAACCAGGGACCCTACGAGCAGTACTTC.